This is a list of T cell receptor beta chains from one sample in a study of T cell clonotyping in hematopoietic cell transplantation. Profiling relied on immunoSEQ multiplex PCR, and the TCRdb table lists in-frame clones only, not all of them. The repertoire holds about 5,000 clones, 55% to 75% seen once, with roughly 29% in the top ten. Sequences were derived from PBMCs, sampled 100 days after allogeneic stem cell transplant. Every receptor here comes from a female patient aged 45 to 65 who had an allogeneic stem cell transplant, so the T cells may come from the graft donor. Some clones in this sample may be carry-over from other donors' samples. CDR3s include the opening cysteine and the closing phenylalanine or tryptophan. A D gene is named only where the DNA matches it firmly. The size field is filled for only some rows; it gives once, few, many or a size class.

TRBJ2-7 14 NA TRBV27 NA TGTGCCAGCTCTCCCAATCCGAAGTCCTACGAGCAGTACTTC CASSPNPKSYEQYF
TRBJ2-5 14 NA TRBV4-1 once TGCGCCAGCAGCCCCGGGGTAGCGCGAGAGACCCAGTACTTC CASSPGVARETQYF
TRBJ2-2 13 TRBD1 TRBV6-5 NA TGTGCCAGCAGGACAGGGGCAACCGGGGAGCTGTTTTTT CASRTGATGELFF
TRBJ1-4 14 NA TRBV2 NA TGTGCCAGCAGTGTAACAGGGAATAAGGAAAAACTGTTTTTT CASSVTGNKEKLFF
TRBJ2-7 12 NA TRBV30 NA TGTGCTGGCGAGGGGCTATTCTACGAGCAGTACTTC CAGEGLFYEQYF
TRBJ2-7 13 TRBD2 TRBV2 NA TGTGCCAGTCTAGCGGGAGTTTCGAACGAACAGTACTTC CASLAGVSNEQYF
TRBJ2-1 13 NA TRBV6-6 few TGTGCCAGCAGGACCGGCGGGTTTGATGAGCAGTTCTTC CASRTGGFDEQFF
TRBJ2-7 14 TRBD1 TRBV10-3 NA TGTGCCACCTCCGGGACAGGGGAGACCTACGAGCAGTACTTC CATSGTGETYEQYF
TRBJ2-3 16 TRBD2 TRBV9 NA TGTGCCAGCAGCCGTGAGGTCGCGGGAGGATGGAATACGCAGTATTTT CASSREVAGGWNTQYF
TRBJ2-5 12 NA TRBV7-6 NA TGTGCCAGCAGCCCCACTACCGGGACCCAGTACTTC CASSPTTGTQYF
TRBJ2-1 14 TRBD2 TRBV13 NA TGTGCCAGCAAGACTAGCGGGAGTTATAATGAGCAGTTCTTC CASKTSGSYNEQFF
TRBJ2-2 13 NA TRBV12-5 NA TGTGCTAGTGGTAACAGGGCCACCGGGGAGCTGTTTTTT CASGNRATGELFF
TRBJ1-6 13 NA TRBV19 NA TGTGCCAGTAAGCAGGGTCGGAATTCACCCCTCCACTTT CASKQGRNSPLHF
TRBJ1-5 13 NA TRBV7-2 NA TGTGCCAGCAGCTTCGAAAGCAATCAGCCCCAGCATTTT CASSFESNQPQHF
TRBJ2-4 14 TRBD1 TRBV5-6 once TGTGCCAGCAGCCAGGGGACAGAAATAGACATTCAGTACTTC CASSQGTEIDIQYF
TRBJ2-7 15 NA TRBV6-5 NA TGTGCCATCAGTGGAGGGCAGGGCCTTTCTTACGAGCAGTACTTC CAISGGQGLSYEQYF
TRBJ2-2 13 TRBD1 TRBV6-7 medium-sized TGTGCCAGCAAGACAGGGGGAAGGGGGGAGCTGTTTTTT CASKTGGRGELFF
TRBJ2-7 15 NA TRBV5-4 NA TGTGCCAGCAGCTTGGAGGCTAGCTCCATCTACGAGCAGTACTTC CASSLEASSIYEQYF
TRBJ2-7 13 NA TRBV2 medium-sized TGTGCCAGCAGTGAGGTGGGTGACTACGAGCAGTACTTC CASSEVGDYEQYF
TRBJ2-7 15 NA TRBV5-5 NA TGTGCCAGCAGCTTGGTTGGGGACCAAACCTACGAGCAGTACTTC CASSLVGDQTYEQYF
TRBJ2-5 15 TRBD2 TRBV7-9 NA TGTGCCAGCAGCTGGGAGGGACTAGCGCAAGAGACCCAGTACTTC CASSWEGLAQETQYF
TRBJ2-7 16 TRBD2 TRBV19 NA TGTGCCAGTAGTATAGATGGGACTAGCGGAAGGGGAGAGCAGTACTTC CASSIDGTSGRGEQYF
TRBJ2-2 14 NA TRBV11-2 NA TGTGCCAGCAGGGCAACAGGGAACACCGGGGAGCTGTTTTTT CASRATGNTGELFF
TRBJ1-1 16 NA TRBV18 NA TGTGCCAGCTCACCATTTAGGGTGGGGATGAACACTGAAGCTTTCTTT CASSPFRVGMNTEAFF
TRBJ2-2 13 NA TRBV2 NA TGTGCCAGCAGTGAAGCCGTTCCCGGGGAGCTGTTTTTT CASSEAVPGELFF
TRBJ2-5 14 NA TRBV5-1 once TGCGCCAGCAGCTCAACAGGGCCCGCAGAGACCCAGTACTTC CASSSTGPAETQYF
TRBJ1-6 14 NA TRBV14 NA TGTGCCAGCAGCCAGGGCAGCCATAATTCACCCCTCCACTTT CASSQGSHNSPLHF
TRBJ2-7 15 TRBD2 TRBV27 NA TGTGCCAGCAGTTTGGAGCCGGGACTAGCCTACGAGCAGTACTTC CASSLEPGLAYEQYF
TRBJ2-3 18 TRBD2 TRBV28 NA TGTGCCAGCAGTTCGGGACTAGCGGGAGGCCAGTGGAGGGATACGCAGTATTTT CASSSGLAGGQWRDTQYF
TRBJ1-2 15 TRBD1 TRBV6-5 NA TGTGCCAGCAGTTACGTCAGGGGGGCCATCTATGGCTACACCTTC CASSYVRGAIYGYTF
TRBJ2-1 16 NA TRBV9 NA TGTGCCAGCAGCGTAGTGGCGGGACAGAACTACAATGAGCAGTTCTTC CASSVVAGQNYNEQFF
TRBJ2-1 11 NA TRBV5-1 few TGCGCCAGCAGCTCGACCCGAGAGCAGTTCTTC CASSSTREQFF
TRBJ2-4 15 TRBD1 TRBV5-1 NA TGCGCCAGCAGCTTGGAGGGACAGGGGATAAACATTCAGTACTTC CASSLEGQGINIQYF
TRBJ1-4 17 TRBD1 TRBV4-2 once TGTGCCAGCAGCCCGGACAGGGCATACTCTAGTAATGAAAAACTGTTTTTT CASSPDRAYSSNEKLFF
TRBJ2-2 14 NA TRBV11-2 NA TGTGCCAGCAGCTTAACTGGGAGCACCGGGGAGCTGTTTTTT CASSLTGSTGELFF
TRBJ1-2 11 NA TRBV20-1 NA TGCAGTGCGTCCCGGGGCTATGGCTACACCTTC CSASRGYGYTF
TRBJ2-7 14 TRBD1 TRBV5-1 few TGCGCCAGCATCGAGGGGACAGGGGGAAGCGAGCAGTACTTC CASIEGTGGSEQYF
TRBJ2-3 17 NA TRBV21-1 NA TGTGCCAGCAGCCTAAACTACGACAGACATAGCACAGATACGCAGTATTTT CASSLNYDRHSTDTQYF
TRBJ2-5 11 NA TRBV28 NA TGTGCCAGCAAGATAGGAGAGACCCAGTACTTC CASKIGETQYF
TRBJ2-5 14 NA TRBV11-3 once TGTGCCAGCAGCCTTTACAGGGTCGCGGAGACCCAGTACTTC CASSLYRVAETQYF
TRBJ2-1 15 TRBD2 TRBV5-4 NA TGTGCCAGCAGCTTGTGGACTAGCGGGAGAGATGAGCAGTTCTTC CASSLWTSGRDEQFF
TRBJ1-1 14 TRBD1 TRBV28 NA TGTGCCAGCAGCTCGACAGGGGGAGGCACTGAAGCTTTCTTT CASSSTGGGTEAFF
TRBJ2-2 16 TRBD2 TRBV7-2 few TGTGCCAGCAGCACCCCTAGCGGGACCTACACCGGGGAGCTGTTTTTT CASSTPSGTYTGELFF
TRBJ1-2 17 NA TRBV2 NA TGTGCCAGCATAAGGGACTGGACCCTCTCAGCTAACTATGGCTACACCTTC CASIRDWTLSANYGYTF
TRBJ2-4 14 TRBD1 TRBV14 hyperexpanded TGTGCCAGCAGCCAGGGGACAGAAATAGACATTCAGTACTTC CASSQGTEIDIQYF
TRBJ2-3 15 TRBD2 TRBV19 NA TGTGCCAGTAGTATTGTGACGGGAGGTCGGGATACGCAGTATTTT CASSIVTGGRDTQYF
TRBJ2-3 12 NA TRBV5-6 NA TGTGCCAGCAGCCTGACAGCAGATACGCAGTATTTT CASSLTADTQYF
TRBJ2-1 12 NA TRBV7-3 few TGTGCCAGCAGCACAGAGAAAAATGAGCAGTTCTTC CASSTEKNEQFF